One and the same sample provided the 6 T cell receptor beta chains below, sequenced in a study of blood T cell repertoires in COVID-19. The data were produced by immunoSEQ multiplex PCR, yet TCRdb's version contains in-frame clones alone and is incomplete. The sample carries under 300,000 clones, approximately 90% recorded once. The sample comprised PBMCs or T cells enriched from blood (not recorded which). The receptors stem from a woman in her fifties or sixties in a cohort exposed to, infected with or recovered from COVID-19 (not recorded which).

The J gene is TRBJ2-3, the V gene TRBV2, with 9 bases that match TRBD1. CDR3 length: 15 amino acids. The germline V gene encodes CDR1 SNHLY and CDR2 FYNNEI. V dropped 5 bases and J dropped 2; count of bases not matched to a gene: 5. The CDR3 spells CASSKGQGLTDTQYF. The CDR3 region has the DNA TGTGCCAGCAGTAAAGGACAGGGGCTCACAGATACGCAGTATTTT.

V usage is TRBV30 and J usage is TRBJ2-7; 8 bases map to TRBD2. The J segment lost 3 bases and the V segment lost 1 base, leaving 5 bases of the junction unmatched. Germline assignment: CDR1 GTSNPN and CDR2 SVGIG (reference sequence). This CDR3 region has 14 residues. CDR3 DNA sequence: TGTGCCTGGAGTGGCGGTGCGGGAGGCTACGAGCAGTACTTC. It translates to CAWSGGAGGYEQYF.

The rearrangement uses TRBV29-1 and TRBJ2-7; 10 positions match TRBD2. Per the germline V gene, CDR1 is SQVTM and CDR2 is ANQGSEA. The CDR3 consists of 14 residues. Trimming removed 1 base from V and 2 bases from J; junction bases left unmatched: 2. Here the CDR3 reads CSVEVAGGAYEQYF. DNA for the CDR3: TGCAGCGTTGAAGTAGCGGGAGGCGCCTACGAGCAGTACTTC.

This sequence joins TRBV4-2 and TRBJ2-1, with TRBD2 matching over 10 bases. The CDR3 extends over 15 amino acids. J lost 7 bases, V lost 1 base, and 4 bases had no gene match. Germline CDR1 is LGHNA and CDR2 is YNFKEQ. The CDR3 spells CASSQVSSGRNEQFF. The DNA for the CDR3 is TGTGCCAGCAGCCAAGTGTCTAGCGGGAGAAATGAGCAGTTCTTC.

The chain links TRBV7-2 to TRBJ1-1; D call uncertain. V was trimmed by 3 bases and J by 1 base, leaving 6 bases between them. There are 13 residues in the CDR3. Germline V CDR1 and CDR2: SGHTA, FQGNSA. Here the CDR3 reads CASSLRGNTEAFF. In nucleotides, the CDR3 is TGTGCCAGCAGCTTGAGAGGGAACACTGAAGCTTTCTTT.

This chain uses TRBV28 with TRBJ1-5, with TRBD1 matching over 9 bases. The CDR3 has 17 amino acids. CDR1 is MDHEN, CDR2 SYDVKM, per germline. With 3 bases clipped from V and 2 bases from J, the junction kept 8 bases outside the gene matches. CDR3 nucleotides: TGTGCCAGCAGTTTCGACAGGGGGAAGAAGGGCAATCAGCCCCAGCATTTT. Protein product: CASSFDRGKKGNQPQHF.